This T cell receptor beta chain was observed in a study of early T cells in non-severe SARS-CoV-2 infection. Overall study findings and caveats: VDJdb matching favored anti-spike CD8 responses, missing private and CD4 specificities.

The length of the CDR3 is 14 residues. Germline assignment: CDR1 SGDLS and CDR2 YYNGEE. Trimming shortened V by 4 bases and J by 5 bases, and 16 bases separated the two germline ends. Researchers tagged individual cDNA molecules with unique molecular identifiers. In TCRdb, the 5' RACE reads were re-called with MiXCR into one record per CDR3 protein. The table has 80,000 or so distinct CDR3 sequences, 5% to 7% seen once. For this clonotype: Its antigen is undetermined.

V is TRBV9 and J is TRBJ2-7, with a weak D call TRBD2 (6 bases). The receptor comes from an adult who was a healthcare worker with PCR-confirmed SARS-CoV-2 infection or an uninfected control (not recorded which). The sample comprised whole blood. The CDR3 spells CASSPGTQTHEQYF. In nucleotides, the CDR3 is TGTGCCAGCAGCCCAGGGACTCAGACCCACGAGCAGTACTTC.